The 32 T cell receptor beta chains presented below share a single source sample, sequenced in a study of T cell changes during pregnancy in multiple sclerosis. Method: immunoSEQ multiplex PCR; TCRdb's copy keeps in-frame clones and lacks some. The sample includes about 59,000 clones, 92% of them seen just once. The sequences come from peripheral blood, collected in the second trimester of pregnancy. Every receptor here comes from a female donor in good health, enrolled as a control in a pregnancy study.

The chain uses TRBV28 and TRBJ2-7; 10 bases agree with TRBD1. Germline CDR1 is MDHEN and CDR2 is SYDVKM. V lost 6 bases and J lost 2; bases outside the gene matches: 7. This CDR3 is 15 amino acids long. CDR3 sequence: CASRPFGTGAYEQYF. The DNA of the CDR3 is TGTGCCAGCAGACCATTCGGGACAGGGGCCTACGAGCAGTACTTC.

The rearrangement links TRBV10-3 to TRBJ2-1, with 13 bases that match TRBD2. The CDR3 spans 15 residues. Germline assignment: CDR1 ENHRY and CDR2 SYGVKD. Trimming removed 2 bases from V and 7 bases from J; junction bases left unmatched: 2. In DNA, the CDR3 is TGTGCCATCAGTGAGGGACTAGCGGGAGCGAATGAGCAGTTCTTC. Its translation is CAISEGLAGANEQFF.

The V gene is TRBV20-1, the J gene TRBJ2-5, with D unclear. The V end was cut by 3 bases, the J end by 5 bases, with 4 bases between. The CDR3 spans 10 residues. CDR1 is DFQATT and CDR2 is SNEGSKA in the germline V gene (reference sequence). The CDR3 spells CSASYETQYF. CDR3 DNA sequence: TGCAGTGCTAGTTATGAGACCCAGTACTTC.

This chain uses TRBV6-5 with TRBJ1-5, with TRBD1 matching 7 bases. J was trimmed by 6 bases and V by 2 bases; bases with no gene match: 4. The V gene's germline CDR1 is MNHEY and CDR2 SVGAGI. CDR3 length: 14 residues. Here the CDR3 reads CASSYEGAGQPQHF. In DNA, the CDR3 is TGTGCCAGCAGTTACGAGGGGGCTGGTCAGCCCCAGCATTTT.

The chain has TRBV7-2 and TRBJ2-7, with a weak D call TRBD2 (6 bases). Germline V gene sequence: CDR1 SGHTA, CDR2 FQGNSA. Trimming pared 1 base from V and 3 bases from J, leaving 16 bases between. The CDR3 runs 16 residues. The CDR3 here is CASSLGGETTIYEQYF. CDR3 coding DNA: TGTGCCAGCAGCTTAGGGGGGGAGACTACCATCTACGAGCAGTACTTC.

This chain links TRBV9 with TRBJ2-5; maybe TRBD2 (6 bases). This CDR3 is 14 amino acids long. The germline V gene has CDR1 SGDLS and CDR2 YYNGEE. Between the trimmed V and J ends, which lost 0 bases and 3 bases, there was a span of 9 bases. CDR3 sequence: CASSVEPSEETQYF. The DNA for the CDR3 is TGTGCCAGCAGCGTAGAGCCTAGCGAAGAGACCCAGTACTTC.

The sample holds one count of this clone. DNA for the CDR3: TGTGCCAGCAAGCGGGAGAACACCGGGGAGCTGTTTTTT. It specifies CASKRENTGELFF. The genes are TRBV9 and TRBJ2-2, with TRBD2 identical over 7 bases. This CDR3 has 13 amino acids. The V and J ends lost 6 bases and 1 base, in that order; junction bases with no gene match: 0. The V gene's germline CDR1 is SGDLS and CDR2 YYNGEE.

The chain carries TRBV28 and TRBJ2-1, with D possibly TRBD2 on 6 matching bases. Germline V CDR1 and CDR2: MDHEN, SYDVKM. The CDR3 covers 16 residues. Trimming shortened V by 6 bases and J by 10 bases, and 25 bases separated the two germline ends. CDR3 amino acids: CASSPGVAGRGREQFF. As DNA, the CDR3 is TGTGCCAGCAGCCCCGGGGTGGCCGGGAGAGGTAGGGAGCAGTTCTTC.

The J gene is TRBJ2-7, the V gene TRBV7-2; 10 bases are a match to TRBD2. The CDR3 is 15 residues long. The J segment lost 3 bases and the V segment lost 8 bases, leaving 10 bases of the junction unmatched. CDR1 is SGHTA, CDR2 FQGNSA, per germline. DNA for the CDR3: TGTGCCAGCCGGTCACCCGGGACTAGCGTCTACGAGCAGTACTTC. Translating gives CASRSPGTSVYEQYF.

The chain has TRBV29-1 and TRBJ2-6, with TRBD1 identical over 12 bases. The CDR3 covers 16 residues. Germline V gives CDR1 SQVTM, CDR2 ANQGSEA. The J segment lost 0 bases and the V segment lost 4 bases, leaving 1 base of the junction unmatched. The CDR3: CSVGDRGLSGANVLTF. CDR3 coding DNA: TGCAGCGTTGGGGACAGGGGGCTCTCTGGGGCCAACGTCCTGACTTTC.

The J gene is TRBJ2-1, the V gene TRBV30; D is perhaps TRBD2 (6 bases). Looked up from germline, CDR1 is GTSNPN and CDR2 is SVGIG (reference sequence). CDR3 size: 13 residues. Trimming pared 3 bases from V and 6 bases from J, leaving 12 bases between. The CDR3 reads CAWSAGYGNEQFF. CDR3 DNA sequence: TGTGCCTGGAGCGCGGGATACGGCAATGAGCAGTTCTTC.

Here the CDR3 DNA reads TGTGCCAGCAGCGTTTCGGACGGGGGGCCCTACGAGCAGTACTTC. Its translation: CASSVSDGGPYEQYF. The chain recombines TRBV9 with TRBJ2-7; D possibly corresponds to TRBD2 (7 bases). CDR1 is SGDLS and CDR2 is YYNGEE in the germline V gene. The ends were cut back, 2 bases at V and 2 bases at J, with 14 bases in the middle. The CDR3 runs to 15 residues.

Written as DNA, the CDR3 is TGTGCCAGCTCACCTAGGGCGGGGCGCTTAAAGTCGGGAACAGATACGCAGTATTTT. Translating it yields CASSPRAGRLKSGTDTQYF. J is TRBJ2-3 and V is TRBV18, with D possibly TRBD2 on 6 matching bases. CDR3 length: 19 amino acids. Trimming took off 3 bases at V and 3 bases at J, with 25 bases between the two ends. Germline assignment: CDR1 KGHSH and CDR2 LQKENI.

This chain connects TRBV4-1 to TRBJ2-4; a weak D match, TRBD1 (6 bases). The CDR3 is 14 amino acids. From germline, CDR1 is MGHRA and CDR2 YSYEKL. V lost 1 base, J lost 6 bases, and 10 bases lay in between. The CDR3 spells CASSQAGDRNIQYF. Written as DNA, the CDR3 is TGCGCCAGCAGCCAAGCAGGGGACCGAAACATTCAGTACTTC.

DNA of the CDR3: TGCGCCAGCAGCTTGGGCGGGGGGCCCTACAATGAGCAGTTCTTC. Amino acids: CASSLGGGPYNEQFF. This sequence joins TRBV5-1 and TRBJ2-1, with 8 nucleotides matching TRBD2. The CDR3 contains 15 residues. Trimming at V came to 0 bases and at J to 2 bases, leaving 1 base not matched to a gene. Germline values: CDR1 SGHRS, CDR2 YFSETQ.

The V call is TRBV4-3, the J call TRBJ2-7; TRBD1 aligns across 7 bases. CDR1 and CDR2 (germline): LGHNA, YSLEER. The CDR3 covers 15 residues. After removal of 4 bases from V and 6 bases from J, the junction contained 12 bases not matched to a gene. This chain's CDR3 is CASSPSSTGNAEQYF. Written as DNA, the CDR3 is TGCGCCAGCAGCCCAAGCTCGACAGGGAATGCCGAGCAGTACTTC.

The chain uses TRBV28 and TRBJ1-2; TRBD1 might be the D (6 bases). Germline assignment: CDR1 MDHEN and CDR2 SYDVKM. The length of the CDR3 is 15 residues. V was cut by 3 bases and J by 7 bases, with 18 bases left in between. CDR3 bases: TGTGCCAGCAGTTTTCGCAAAATAACAGGGAGTGGCTACACCTTC. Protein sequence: CASSFRKITGSGYTF.

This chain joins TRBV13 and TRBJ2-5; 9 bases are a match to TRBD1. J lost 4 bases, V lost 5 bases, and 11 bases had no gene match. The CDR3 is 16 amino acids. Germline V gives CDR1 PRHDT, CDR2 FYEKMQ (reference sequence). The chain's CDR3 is CASSLDETGGRETQYF. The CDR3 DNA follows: TGTGCCAGCAGCCTGGACGAAACAGGGGGCCGAGAGACCCAGTACTTC. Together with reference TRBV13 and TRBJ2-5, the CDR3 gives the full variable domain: AAGVIQSPRHLIKEKRETATLKCYPIPRHDTVYWYQQGPGQDPQFLISFYEKMQSDKGSIPDRFSAQQFSDYHSELNMSSLELGDSALYFCASSLDETGGRETQYFGPGTRLLVL.

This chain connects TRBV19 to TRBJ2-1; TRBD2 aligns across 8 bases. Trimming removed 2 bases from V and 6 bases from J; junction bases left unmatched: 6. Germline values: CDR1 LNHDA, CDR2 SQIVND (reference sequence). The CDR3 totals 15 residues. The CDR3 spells CASSISGGVSNEQFF. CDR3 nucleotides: TGTGCCAGTAGTATATCCGGGGGGGTGAGCAATGAGCAGTTCTTC.

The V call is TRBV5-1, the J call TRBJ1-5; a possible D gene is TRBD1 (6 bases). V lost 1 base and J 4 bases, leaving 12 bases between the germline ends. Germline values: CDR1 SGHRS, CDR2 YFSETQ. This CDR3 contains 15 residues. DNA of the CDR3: TGCGCCAGCAGCTTGACAGGGTCCAATAATCAGCCCCAGCATTTT. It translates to CASSLTGSNNQPQHF.

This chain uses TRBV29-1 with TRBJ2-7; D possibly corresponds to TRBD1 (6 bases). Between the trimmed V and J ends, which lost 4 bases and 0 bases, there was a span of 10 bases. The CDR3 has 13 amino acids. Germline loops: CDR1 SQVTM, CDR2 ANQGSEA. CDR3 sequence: CSVGGGSSYEQYF. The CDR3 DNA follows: TGCAGCGTTGGAGGGGGTAGCTCCTACGAGCAGTACTTC.

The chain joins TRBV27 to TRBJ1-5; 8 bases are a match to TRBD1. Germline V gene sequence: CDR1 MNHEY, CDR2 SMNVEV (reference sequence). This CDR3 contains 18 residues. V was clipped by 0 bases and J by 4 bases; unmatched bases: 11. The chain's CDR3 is CASSLSGPGTGLNQPQHF. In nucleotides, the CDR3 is TGTGCCAGCAGTTTATCCGGCCCCGGGACAGGCTTAAATCAGCCCCAGCATTTT.

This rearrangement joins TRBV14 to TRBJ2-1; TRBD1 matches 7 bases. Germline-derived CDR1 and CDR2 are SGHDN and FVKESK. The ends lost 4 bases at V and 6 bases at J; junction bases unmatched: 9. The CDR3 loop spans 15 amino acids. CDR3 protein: CASSPQGRKRNEQFF. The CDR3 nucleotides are TGTGCCAGCAGCCCACAGGGGCGAAAACGCAATGAGCAGTTCTTC.

The CDR3 reads CASSLNQGGQPQHF. The CDR3 coding sequence is TGTGCCAGCAGCTTGAATCAGGGGGGTCAGCCCCAGCATTTT. The chain uses TRBV5-6 and TRBJ1-5; 7 positions agree with TRBD1. V lost 1 base and J lost 6; bases outside the gene matches: 4. The CDR3 runs to 14 residues. CDR1 is SGHDT, CDR2 YYEEEE, per germline.

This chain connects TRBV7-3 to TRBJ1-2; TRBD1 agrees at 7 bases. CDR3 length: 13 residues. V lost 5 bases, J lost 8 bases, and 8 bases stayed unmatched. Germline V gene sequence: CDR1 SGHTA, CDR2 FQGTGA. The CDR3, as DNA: TGTGCCAGCAGCCTCATAGGGGGCGGGGGCTACACCTTC. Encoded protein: CASSLIGGGGYTF.

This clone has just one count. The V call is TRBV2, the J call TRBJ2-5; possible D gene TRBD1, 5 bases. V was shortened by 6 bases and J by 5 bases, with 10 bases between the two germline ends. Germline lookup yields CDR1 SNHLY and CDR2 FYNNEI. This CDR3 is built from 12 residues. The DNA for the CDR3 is TGTGCCAGCAGAGGGGTCGGGGAGACCCAGTACTTC. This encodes CASRGVGETQYF.

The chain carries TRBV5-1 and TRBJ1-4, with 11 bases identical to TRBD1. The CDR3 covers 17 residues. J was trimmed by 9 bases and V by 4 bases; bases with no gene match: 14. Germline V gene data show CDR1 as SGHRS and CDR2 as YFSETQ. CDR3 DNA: TGCGCCAGCAGCATCGGACAGGGGGCGATCTCCCGCAAAAAACTGTTTTTT. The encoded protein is CASSIGQGAISRKKLFF.

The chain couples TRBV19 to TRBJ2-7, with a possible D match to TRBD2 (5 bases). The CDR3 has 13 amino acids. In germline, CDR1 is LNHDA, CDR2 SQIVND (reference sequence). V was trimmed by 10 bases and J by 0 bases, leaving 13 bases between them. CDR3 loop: CATSRGTSYEQYF. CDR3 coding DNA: TGTGCCACCTCACGGGGAACCTCCTACGAGCAGTACTTC. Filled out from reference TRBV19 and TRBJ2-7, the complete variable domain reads DGGITQSPKYLFRKEGQNVTLSCEQNLNHDAMYWYRQDPGQGLRLIYYSQIVNDFQKGDIAEGYSVSREKKESFPLTVTSAQKNPTAFYLCATSRGTSYEQYFGPGTRLTVT.

The CDR3 sequence: CASSPPGHREQYF. The CDR3 coding sequence is TGTGCCAGCAGCCCACCCGGTCACCGAGAGCAGTACTTC. The chain is built from TRBV5-4 and TRBJ2-7, with D unresolved. Germline assignment: CDR1 SGHNT and CDR2 YYREEE (reference sequence). The V end was cut by 4 bases, the J end by 7 bases, with 15 bases between. This CDR3 has 13 amino acids.

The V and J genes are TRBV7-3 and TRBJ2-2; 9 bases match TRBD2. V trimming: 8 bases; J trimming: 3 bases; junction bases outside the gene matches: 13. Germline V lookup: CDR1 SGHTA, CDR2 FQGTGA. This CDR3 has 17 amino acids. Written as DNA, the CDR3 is TGTGCCAGCGCAAGCCGAAGGGAGCGGGGGGACACCGGGGAGCTGTTTTTT. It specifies CASASRRERGDTGELFF. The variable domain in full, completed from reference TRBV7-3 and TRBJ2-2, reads GAGVSQTPSNKVTEKGKYVELRCDPISGHTALYWYRQSLGQGPEFLIYFQGTGAADDSGLPNDRFFAVRPEGSVSTLKIQRTERGDSAVYLCASASRRERGDTGELFFGEGSRLTVL.

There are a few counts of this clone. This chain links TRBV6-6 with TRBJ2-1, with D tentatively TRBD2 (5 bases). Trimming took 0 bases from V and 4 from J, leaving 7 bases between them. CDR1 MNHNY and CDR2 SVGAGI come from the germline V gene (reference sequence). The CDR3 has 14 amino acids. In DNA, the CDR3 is TGTGCCAGCAGTTACTCGAGGGTTTACAATGAGCAGTTCTTC. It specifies CASSYSRVYNEQFF.

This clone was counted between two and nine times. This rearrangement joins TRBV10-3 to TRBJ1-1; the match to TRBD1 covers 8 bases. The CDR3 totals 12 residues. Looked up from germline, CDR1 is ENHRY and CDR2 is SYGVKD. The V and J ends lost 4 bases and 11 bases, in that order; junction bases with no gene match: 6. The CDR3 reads CAISGLQGEAFF. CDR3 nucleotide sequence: TGTGCCATCAGTGGATTACAGGGGGAGGCTTTCTTT.